Presented here are 5 T cell receptor beta chains from one specimen sequenced in a study of identical twins. One entry per CDR3 protein, called by TCRdb with MiXCR from the 5' RACE reads. Here the sample spans 150,000 or so distinct CDR3 sequences, under 4.5% being singletons. The source material was memory T cells sorted from blood. These receptors all come from a man aged 18 to 29 in good health.

This clonotype was observed at least ten times. The chain recombines TRBV6-5 with TRBJ1-3, with D unclear. The germline V gene encodes CDR1 MNHEY and CDR2 SVGAGI. Trimming cost V 1 base and J 1 base, with 14 bases left between them. This CDR3 spans 17 amino acids. CDR3 bases: TGTGCCAGCAGTTACTTATGGGGAAGTCGGTCTGGAAACACCATATATTTT. This codes for CASSYLWGSRSGNTIYF.

This clonotype showed up many times. CDR3 loop: CASRSTWAGELFF. CDR3 coding DNA: TGTGCCAGCAGATCGACCTGGGCCGGGGAGCTGTTTTTT. The chain links TRBV25-1 to TRBJ2-2, with D unclear. V was pared by 6 bases and J by 6 bases, with 11 bases between. The CDR3 totals 13 residues. CDR1 and CDR2 from the germline V gene are MGHDK and SYGVNS.

In its sample, this clonotype was seen many times. This chain connects TRBV11-3 to TRBJ2-7; a weak D match, TRBD1 (5 bases). The CDR3 covers 11 residues. Germline V gene data show CDR1 as SGHNT and CDR2 as YENEEA. Trimming cost V 7 bases and J 4 bases, with 8 bases left between them. CDR3 in DNA: TGTGCCAGCAAAAGGGGATACGAGCAGTACGTC. Translated: CASKRGYEQYV.

In this sample, this clonotype turned up many times. The chain joins TRBV12-3 or TRBV12-4 to TRBJ2-1; TRBD2 matches at 8 bases. V trimming: 5 bases; J trimming: 3 bases; junction bases outside the gene matches: 6. The CDR3 consists of 15 residues. CDR3 coding DNA: TGTGCCAGCAGTCCCCCGGGAGGGGTCTACAATGAGCAGTTCTTC. Translated: CASSPPGGVYNEQFF.

This clonotype was recorded at least ten times. The rearrangement joins TRBV6-2 or TRBV6-3 to TRBJ2-7, with TRBD1 matching 7 bases. Germline CDR1 MNHEY, CDR2 SVGEGT. The CDR3 is 16 residues long. After removal of 2 bases from V and 6 bases from J, the junction contained 13 bases not matched to a gene. The chain's CDR3 is CASSYAPGTAKAEQYF. CDR3 nucleotides: TGTGCCAGCAGTTACGCACCCGGGACAGCAAAGGCCGAGCAGTACTTC.